This TCR beta chain was profiled in a study of circulating CD8 cells and anti-PD-1 response in melanoma. Looking at the study overall: About 50% of the 13 melanoma patients received first-line anti-PD-1 therapy. Response groups: complete/partial responders versus stable/progressive non-responders. Study-level points and caveats: Published repertoire comparisons used only baseline and M1 samples from a small cohort with few responders.

This clonotype qualifies as medium-sized. The antigen is undetermined. Each library started from 15 ng of total RNA using the QIAseq Immune Repertoire TCR panel. Each CDR3 protein gets one entry after TCRdb re-called the reads with MiXCR. Altogether several hundred distinct CDR3 sequences are present, about 6.3% being singletons, with the ten largest covering approximately 9.8%. Live CD3+CD8+TCRalphabeta+ cells were sorted into four subsets by PD-1 and/or TIGIT. This sequence originates from a human donor with melanoma. The sequencing used CD8+ T cells from PBMCs, collected at baseline or after one month of anti-PD-1 therapy (not recorded which).

CDR3 sequence: CSVPRPGSTEQFF. The CDR3 DNA sequence: TGCAGCGTCCCCCGCCCGGGGAGTACTGAGCAGTTCTTC. This rearrangement joins TRBV29-1 to TRBJ2-1, with D perhaps matching TRBD2 (5 bases). Germline CDR1 and CDR2: SQVTM and ANQGSEA. CDR3 length equals 13 residues. Trimming pared 6 bases from V and 9 bases from J, leaving 18 bases between.